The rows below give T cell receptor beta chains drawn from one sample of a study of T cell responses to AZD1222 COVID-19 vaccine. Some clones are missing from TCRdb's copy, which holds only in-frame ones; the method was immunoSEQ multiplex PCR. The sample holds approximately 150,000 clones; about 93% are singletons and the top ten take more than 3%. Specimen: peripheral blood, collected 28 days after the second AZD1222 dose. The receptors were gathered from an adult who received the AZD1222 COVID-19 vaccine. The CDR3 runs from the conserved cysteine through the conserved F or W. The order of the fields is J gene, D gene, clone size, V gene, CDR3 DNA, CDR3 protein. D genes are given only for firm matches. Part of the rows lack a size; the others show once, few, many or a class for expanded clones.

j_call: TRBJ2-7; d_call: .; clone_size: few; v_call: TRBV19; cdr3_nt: TGTGCCAGTAGTGCCGGGGATGGTTACGAGCAGTACTTC; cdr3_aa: CASSAGDGYEQYF
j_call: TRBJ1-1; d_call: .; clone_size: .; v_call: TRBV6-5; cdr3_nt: TGTGCCAGCAGTTACCAGCCCCCTCGGGACACTGAAGCTTTCTTT; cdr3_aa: CASSYQPPRDTEAFF
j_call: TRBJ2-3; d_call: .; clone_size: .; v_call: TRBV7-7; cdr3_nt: TGTGCCAGCAGCCCCCGGGAGTCCTGGGGGGGCACAGATACGCAGTATTTT; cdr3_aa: CASSPRESWGGTDTQYF
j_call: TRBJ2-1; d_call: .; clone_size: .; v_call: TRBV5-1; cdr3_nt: TGCGCCAGCACCTCATTAACTGGCGTGAGAAATGAGCAGTTCTTC; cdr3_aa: CASTSLTGVRNEQFF
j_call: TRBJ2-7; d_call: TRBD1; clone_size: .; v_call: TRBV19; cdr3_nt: TGTGCCAGTAGCATGACAGGGTCAAGCTCCTACGAGCAGTACTTC; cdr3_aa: CASSMTGSSSYEQYF
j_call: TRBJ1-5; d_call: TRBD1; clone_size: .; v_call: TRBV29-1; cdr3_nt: TGCAGCGCGAAACAGGGGGGTAGCAATCAGCCCCAGCATTTT; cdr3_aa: CSAKQGGSNQPQHF
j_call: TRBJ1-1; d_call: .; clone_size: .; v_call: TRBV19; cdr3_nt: TGTGCCAGTAGTATAGAGGCCTTAACTGAAGCTTTCTTT; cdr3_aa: CASSIEALTEAFF
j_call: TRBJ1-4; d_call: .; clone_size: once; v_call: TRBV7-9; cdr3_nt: TGTGCCACCGAGGGTTCCACGGTCGGTGAAAAACTGTTTTTT; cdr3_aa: CATEGSTVGEKLFF
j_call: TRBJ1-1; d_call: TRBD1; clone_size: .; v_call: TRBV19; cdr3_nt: TGTGCCAGTAGTATAGGCAGGGGGACTGAAGCTTTCTTT; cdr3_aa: CASSIGRGTEAFF
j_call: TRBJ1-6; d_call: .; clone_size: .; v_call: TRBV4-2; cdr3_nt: TGTGCCAGCAGCCAAGATACCAGGGGAAAGAATTCACCCCTCCACTTT; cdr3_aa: CASSQDTRGKNSPLHF
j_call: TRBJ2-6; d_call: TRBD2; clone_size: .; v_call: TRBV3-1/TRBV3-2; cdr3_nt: TGTGCCAGCAGCCATGATTCGTTAGCGGGGTCTAGCTCTGGGGCCAACGTCCTGACTTTC; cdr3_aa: CASSHDSLAGSSSGANVLTF
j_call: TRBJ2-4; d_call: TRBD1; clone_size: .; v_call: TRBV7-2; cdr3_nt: TGTGCCAGCAGGGCAGGGGGTGGAAACATTCAGTACTTC; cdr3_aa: CASRAGGGNIQYF
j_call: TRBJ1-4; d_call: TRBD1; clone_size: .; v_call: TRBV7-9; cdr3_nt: TGTGCCAGCAGCGGGCGGACAGGGGCTGAAAAACTGTTTTTT; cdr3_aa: CASSGRTGAEKLFF
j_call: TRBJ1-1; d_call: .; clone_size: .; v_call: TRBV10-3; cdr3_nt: TGTGCCATCAGTGAGTCCTTAACCATGAACACTGAAGCTTTCTTT; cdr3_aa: CAISESLTMNTEAFF
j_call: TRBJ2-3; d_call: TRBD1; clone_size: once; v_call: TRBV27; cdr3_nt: TGTGCCAGCAGTTTGACAGGGGGAACGCAGTATTTT; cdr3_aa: CASSLTGGTQYF
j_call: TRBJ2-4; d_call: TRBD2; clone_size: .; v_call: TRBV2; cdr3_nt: TGTGCCAGCAGTCCGGGACTAGCGGAAAACATTCAGTACTTC; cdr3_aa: CASSPGLAENIQYF
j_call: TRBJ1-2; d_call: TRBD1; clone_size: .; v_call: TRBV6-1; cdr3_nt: TGTGCCAGCAGTGTAGGGACAGGCGAGGGTCGGGGCTACACCTTC; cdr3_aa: CASSVGTGEGRGYTF
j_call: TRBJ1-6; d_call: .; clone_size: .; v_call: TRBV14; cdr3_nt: TGTGCCAGCAGCCAAGATTATCCCACAGTTTATAATTCACCCCTCCACTTT; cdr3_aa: CASSQDYPTVYNSPLHF
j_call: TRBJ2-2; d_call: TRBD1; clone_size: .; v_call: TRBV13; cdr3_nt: TGTGCCAGCAGCCCTAGATTGGGACAGGGGAACACCGGGGAGCTGTTTTTT; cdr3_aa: CASSPRLGQGNTGELFF
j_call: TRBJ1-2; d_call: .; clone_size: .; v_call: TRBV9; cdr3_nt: TGTGCCAGCAGCGTAGGACAGGATGACTATGGCTACACCTTC; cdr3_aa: CASSVGQDDYGYTF
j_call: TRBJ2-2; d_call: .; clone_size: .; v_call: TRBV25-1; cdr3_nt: TGTGCCAGCAGTGACAGATGGACGAACACCGGGGAGCTGTTTTTT; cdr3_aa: CASSDRWTNTGELFF
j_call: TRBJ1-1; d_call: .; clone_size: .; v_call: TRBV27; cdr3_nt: TGTGCCAGCAGTTCCACCCAGGGGAGGGGAGGGTACACTGAAGCTTTCTTT; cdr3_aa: CASSSTQGRGGYTEAFF
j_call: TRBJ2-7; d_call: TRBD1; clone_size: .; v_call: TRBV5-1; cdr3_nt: TGCGCCAGCAGCTTGGGCGACAGGGGGCGGGACGAGCAGTACTTC; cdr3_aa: CASSLGDRGRDEQYF
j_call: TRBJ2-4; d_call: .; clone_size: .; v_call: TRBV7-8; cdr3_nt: TGTGCCAGCAGCCGGGACTCACAAAACATTCAGTACTTC; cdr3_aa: CASSRDSQNIQYF
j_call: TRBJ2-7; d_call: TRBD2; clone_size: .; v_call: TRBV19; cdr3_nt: TGTGCCAGTACCTCCCGACTAGCGGGAGTGGGCGAGCAGTACTTC; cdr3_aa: CASTSRLAGVGEQYF
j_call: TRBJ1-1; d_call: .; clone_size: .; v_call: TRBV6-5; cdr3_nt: TGTGCCAGCCTCGGGACGGTGAACACTGAAGCTTTCTTT; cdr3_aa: CASLGTVNTEAFF
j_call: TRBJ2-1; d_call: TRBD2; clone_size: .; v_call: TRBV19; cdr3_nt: TGTGCCAGTAGTATCTGGCTAGAAGGAGTTAGCGGGAGGGTTTCTTCATACAATGAGCAGTTCTTC; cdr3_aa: CASSIWLEGVSGRVSSYNEQFF
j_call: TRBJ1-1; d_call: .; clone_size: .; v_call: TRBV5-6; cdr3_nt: TGTGCCAGCAGCTTTGGCCCCCAAGCCACTGAAGCTTTCTTT; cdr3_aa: CASSFGPQATEAFF
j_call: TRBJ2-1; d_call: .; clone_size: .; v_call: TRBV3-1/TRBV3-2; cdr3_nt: TGTGCCAGCAGCCAACCTAGGAGGAATGAGCAGTTCTTC; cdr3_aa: CASSQPRRNEQFF
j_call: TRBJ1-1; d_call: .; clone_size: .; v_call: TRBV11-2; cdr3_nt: TGTGCCAGCAGCTCTTATCAGGGGAACACTGAAGCTTTCTTT; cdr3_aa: CASSSYQGNTEAFF
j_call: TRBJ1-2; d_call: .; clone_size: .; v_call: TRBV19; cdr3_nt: TGTGCCAGTAGTCCCCGGGGAGGGGACTATGGCTACACCTTC; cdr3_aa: CASSPRGGDYGYTF
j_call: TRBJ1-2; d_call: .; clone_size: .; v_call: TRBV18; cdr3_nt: TGTGCCAGCTCACCAGGGCAGGGCTACACCTTC; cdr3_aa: CASSPGQGYTF
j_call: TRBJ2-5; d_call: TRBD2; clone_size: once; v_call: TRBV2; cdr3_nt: TGTGCCAGCAGAGCGGGAGGTCTTCCAGAGACCCAGTACTTC; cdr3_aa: CASRAGGLPETQYF
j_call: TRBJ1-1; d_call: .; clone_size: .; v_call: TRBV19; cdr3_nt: TGTGCCAGTAGTATGAATGGCGCGAACACTGAAGCTTTCTTT; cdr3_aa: CASSMNGANTEAFF
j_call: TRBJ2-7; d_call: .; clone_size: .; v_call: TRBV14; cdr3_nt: TGTGCCAGCAGCCAATTTTGGGGGCCCAACGAGCAGTACTTC; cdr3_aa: CASSQFWGPNEQYF
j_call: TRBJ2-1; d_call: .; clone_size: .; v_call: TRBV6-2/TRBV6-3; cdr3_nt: TGTGCCAGCAGCCTATGGGGTTATGAGCAGTTCTTC; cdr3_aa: CASSLWGYEQFF
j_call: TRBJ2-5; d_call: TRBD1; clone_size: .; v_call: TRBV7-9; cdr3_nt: TGTGCCAGCAGCGGGGGACAGTACCAAGAGACCCAGTACTTC; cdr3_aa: CASSGGQYQETQYF
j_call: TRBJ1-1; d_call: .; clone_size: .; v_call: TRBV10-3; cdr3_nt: TGTGCCATCAGTTTTTCAAGGGAGAACACTGAAGCTTTCTTT; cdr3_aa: CAISFSRENTEAFF
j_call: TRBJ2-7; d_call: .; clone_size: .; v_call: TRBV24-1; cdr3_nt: TGTGCCACCAGTGGCGTGGGTTTTAACGAGCAGTACTTC; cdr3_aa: CATSGVGFNEQYF
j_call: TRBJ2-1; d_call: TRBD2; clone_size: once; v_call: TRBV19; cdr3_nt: TGTGCCAGTAGTATAATGTTTGCGGGGGGCAGGTCCAATGAGCAGTTCTTC; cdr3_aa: CASSIMFAGGRSNEQFF
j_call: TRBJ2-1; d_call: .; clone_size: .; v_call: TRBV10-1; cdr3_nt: TGCGCCAGCAGCGTCGGGACATTGCCCTACAATGAGCAGTTCTTC; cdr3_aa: CASSVGTLPYNEQFF
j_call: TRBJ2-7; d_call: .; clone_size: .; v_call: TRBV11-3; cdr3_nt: TGTGCCTGCCCCCGCGAGCAGTACTTC; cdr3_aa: CACPREQYF
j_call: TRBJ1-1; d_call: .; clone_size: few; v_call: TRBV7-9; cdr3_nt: TGTGCCAGCAGCTTAGATGGGGGATCGAACACTGAAGCTTTCTTT; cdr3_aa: CASSLDGGSNTEAFF
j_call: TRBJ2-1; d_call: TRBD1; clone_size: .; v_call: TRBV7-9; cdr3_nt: TGTGCCAGCAGCTCAGGGGGTTTGCACAATGAGCAGTTCTTC; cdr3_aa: CASSSGGLHNEQFF
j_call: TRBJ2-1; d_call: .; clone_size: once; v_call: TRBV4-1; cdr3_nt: TGCGCCAGCAGCCAAGAAGTTACCAGCTCCTACAATGAGCAGTTCTTC; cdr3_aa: CASSQEVTSSYNEQFF
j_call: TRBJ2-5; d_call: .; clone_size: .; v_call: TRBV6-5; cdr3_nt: TGTGCCAGCACCCGGACTATTGAAGAGACCCAGTACTTC; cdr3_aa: CASTRTIEETQYF
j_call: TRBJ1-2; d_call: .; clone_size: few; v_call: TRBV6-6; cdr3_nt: TGTGCCAGCAGTTACTCGGCAGGGGATGGCTACACCTTC; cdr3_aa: CASSYSAGDGYTF
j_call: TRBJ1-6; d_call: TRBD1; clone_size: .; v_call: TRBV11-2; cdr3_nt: TGTGCCAGCAGCTTAGGACAGGGGAATTCACCCCTCCACTTT; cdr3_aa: CASSLGQGNSPLHF
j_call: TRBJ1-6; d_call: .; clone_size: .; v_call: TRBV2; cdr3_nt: TGTGCCAGCAGCGAGGGGGGTGGCTCACCCCTCCACTTT; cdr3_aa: CASSEGGGSPLHF
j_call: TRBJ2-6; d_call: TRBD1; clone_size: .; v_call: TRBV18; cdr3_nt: TGTGCCAGCTCACCGCCGGGACAGGGGATCCCTGGGGCCAACGTCCTGACTTTC; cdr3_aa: CASSPPGQGIPGANVLTF
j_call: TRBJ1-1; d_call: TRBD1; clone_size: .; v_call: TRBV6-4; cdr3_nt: TGTGCCAGCAGGATAGACAGGGCGAACACTGAAGCTTTCTTT; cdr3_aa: CASRIDRANTEAFF
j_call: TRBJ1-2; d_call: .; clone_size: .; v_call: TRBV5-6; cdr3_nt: TGTGCCAGCAGCTTGACAGGGACAAACTATGGCTACACCTTC; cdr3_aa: CASSLTGTNYGYTF
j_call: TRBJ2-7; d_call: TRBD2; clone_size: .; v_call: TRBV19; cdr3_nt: TGTGCCAGTAGTAGTATAGCGGGAGGCGAGCAGTACTTC; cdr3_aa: CASSSIAGGEQYF
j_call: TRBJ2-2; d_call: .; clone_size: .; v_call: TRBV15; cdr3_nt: TGTGCCACCGGCACAGGGTTCATTAACACCGGGGAGCTGTTTTTT; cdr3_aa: CATGTGFINTGELFF
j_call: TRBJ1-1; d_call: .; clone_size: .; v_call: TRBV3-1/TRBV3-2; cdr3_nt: TGTGCCAGCAGCCAAGTTGGTGAAGCTTTCTTT; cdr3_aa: CASSQVGEAFF
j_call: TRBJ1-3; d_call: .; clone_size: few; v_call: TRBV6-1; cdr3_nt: TGTGCCAGCAGTGAACCGGCAGGGGTTGCTGGAAACACCATATATTTT; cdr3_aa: CASSEPAGVAGNTIYF
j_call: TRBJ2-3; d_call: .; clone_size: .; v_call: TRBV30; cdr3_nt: TGTGCCTGGAGTGTAGGTGGCGGGAACACAGATACGCAGTATTTT; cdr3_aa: CAWSVGGGNTDTQYF
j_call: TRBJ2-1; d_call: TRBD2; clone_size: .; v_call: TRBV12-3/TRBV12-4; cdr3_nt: TGTGCCAGCAACCCGGGACTAGCAAATGAGCAGTTCTTC; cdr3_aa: CASNPGLANEQFF